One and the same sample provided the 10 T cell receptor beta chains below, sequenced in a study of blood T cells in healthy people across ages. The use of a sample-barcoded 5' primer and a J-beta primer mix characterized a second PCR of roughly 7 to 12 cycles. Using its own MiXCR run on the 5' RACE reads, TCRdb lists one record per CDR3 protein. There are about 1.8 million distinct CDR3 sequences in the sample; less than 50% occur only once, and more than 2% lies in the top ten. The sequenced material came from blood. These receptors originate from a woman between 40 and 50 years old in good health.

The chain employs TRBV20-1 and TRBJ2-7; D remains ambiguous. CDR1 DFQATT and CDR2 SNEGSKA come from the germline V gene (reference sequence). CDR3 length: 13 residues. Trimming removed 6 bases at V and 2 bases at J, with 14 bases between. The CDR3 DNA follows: TGCAGTGCCCTAAAGAGCGAACCCTACGAGCAGTACTTC. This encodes CSALKSEPYEQYF.

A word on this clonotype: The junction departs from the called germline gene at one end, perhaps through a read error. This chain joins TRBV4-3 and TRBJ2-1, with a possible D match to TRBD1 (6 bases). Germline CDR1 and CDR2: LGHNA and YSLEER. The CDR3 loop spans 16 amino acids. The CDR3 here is CARSQEMGATYNEQFF. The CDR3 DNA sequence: TGCGCCCGCAGCCAAGAAATGGGGGCGACCTACAATGAGCAGTTCTTC.

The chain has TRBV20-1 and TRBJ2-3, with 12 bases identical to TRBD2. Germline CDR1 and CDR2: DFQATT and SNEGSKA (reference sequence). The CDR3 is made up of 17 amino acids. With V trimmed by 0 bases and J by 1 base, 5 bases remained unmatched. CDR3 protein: CSARDLRLAGGTDTQYF. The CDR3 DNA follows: TGCAGTGCTAGAGATCTCCGACTAGCGGGGGGCACAGATACGCAGTATTTT.

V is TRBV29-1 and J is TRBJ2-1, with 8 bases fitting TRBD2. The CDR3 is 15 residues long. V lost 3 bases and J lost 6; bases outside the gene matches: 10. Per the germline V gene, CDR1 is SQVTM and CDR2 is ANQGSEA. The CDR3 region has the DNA TGCAGCGTTGACGCCGTACTAGCGGCCAGCAATGAGCAGTTCTTC. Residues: CSVDAVLAASNEQFF.

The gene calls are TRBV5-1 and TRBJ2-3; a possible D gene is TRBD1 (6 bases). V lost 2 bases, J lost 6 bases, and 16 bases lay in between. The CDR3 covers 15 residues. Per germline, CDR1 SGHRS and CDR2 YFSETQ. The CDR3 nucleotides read TGCGCCAGCAGCTTAGGCCAGGGGTCTTCGGATACGCAGTATTTT. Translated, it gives CASSLGQGSSDTQYF. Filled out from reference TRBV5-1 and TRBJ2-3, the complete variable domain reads KAGVTQTPRYLIKTRGQQVTLSCSPISGHRSVSWYQQTPGQGLQFLFEYFSETQRNKGNFPGRFSGRQFSNSRSEMNVSTLELGDSALYLCASSLGQGSSDTQYFGPGTRLTVL.

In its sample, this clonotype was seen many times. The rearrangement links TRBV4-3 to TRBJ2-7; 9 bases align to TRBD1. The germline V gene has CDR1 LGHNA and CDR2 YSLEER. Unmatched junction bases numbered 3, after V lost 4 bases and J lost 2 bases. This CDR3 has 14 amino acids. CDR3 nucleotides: TGCGCCAGCAGCCCGACAGGGGGGGCCTACGAGCAGTACTTC. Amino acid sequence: CASSPTGGAYEQYF.

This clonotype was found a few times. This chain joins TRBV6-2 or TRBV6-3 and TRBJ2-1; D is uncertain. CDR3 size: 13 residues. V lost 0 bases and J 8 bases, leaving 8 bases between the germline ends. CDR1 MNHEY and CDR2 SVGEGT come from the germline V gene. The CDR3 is CASSYSTPHEQFF. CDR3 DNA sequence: TGTGCCAGCAGTTACTCGACTCCGCATGAGCAGTTCTTC.

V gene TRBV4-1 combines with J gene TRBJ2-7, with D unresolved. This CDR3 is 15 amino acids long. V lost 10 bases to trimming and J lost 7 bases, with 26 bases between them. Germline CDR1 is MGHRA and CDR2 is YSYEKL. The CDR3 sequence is CATNEAVGGPNEQYF. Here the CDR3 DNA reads TGCGCCACCAATGAAGCCGTAGGTGGGCCGAATGAGCAGTACTTC.

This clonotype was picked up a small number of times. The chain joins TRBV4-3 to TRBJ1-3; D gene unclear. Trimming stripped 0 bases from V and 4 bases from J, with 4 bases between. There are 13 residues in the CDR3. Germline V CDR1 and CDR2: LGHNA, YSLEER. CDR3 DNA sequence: TGCGCCAGCAGCCAAGATACGGGAAACACCATATATTTT. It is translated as CASSQDTGNTIYF.

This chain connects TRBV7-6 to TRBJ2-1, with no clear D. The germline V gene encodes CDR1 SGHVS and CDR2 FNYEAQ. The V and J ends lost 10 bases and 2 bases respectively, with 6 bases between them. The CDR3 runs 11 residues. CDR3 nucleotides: TGTGCCATCCGAGCCTACAATGAGCAGTTCTTC. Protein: CAIRAYNEQFF.